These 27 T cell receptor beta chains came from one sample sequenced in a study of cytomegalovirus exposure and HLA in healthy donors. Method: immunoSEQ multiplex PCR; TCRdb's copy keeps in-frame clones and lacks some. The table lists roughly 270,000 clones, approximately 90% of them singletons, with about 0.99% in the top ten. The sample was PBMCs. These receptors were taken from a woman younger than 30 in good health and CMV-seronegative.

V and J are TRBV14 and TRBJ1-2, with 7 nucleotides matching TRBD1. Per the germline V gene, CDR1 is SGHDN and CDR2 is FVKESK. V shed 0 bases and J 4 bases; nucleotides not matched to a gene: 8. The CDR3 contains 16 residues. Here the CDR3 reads CASSQDRQGFFYGYTF. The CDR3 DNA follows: TGTGCCAGCAGCCAAGATCGACAGGGATTCTTCTATGGCTACACCTTC.

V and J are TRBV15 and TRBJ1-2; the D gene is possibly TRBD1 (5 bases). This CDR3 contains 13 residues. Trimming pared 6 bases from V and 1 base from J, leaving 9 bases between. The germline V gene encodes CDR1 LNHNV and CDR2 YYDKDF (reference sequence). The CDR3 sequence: CATRDTNNYGYTF. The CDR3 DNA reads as TGTGCCACCAGGGACACAAATAACTATGGCTACACCTTC.

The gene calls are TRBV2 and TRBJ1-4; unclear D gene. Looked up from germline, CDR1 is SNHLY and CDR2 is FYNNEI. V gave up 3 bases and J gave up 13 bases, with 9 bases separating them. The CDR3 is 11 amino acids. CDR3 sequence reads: CASSEERRLFF. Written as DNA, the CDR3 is TGTGCCAGCAGTGAGGAGCGTAGACTGTTTTTT.

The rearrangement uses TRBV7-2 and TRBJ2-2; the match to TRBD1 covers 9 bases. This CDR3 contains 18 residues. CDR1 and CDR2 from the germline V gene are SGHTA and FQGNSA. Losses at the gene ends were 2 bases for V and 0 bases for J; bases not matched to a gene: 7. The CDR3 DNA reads TGTGCCAGCAGCTTAAGGGACAGGGCCTTTGCGAACACCGGGGAGCTGTTTTTT. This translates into CASSLRDRAFANTGELFF.

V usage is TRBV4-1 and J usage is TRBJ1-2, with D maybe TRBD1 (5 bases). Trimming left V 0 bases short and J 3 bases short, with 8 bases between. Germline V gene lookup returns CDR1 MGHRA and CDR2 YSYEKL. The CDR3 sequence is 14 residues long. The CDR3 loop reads CASSQEGGHYGYTF. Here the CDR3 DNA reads TGCGCCAGCAGCCAAGAGGGGGGACACTATGGCTACACCTTC.

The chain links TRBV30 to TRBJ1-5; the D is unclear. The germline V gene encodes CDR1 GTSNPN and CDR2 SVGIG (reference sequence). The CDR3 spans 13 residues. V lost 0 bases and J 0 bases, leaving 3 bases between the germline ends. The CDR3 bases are TGTGCCTGGAGTGTCGGTAGCAATCAGCCCCAGCATTTT. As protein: CAWSVGSNQPQHF. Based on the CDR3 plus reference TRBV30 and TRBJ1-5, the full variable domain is SQTIHQWPATLVQPVGSPLSLECTVEGTSNPNLYWYRQAAGRGLQLLFYSVGIGQISSEVPQNLSASRPQDRQFILSSKKLLLSDSGFYLCAWSVGSNQPQHFGDGTRLSIL.

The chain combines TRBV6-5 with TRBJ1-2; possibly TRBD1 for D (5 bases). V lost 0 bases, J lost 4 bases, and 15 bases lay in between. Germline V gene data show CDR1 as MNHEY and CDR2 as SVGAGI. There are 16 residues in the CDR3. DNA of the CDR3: TGTGCCAGCAGTTACTCGAATTTTGGGGGGATCTATGGCTACACCTTC. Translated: CASSYSNFGGIYGYTF.

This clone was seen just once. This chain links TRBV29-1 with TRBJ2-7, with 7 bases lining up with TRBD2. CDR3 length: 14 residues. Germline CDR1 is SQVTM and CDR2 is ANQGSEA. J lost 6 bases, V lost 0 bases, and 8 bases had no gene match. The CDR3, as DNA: TGCAGCGTTGAAGAGTCTGCGGGAGCTGCCGAGCAGTACTTC. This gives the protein CSVEESAGAAEQYF.

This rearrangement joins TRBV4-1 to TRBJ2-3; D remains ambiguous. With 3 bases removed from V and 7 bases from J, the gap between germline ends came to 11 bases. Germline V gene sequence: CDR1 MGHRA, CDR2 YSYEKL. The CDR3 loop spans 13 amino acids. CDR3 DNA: TGCGCCAGCAGCCAGGCCGTGGAGAATACGCAGTATTTT. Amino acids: CASSQAVENTQYF.

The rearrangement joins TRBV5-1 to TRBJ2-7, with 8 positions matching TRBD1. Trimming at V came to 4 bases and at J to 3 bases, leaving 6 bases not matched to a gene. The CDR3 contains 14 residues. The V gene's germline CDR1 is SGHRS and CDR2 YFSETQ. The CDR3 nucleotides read TGCGCCAGCAGCGGTGGGACAGGAGTCTACGAGCAGTACTTC. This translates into CASSGGTGVYEQYF.

The CDR3 spells CASTLGGGQPQHF. The CDR3 bases are TGTGCCAGCACCCTGGGGGGAGGGCAGCCCCAGCATTTT. The chain combines TRBV28 with TRBJ1-5; maybe TRBD1 (5 bases). The ends were cut back, 7 bases at V and 7 bases at J, with 14 bases in the middle. CDR3 size: 13 residues. Germline V gene data show CDR1 as MDHEN and CDR2 as SYDVKM.

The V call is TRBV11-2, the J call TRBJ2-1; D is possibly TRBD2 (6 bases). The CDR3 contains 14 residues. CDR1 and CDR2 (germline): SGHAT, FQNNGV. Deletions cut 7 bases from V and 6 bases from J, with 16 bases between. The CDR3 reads CASTLAGLANEQFF. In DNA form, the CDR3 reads TGTGCCAGCACCCTGGCGGGACTCGCCAATGAGCAGTTCTTC.

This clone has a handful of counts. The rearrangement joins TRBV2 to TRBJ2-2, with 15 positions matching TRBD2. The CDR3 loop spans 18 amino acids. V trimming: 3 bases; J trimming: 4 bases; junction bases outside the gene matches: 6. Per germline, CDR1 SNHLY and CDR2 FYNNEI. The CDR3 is CASSEGTSGRTATGELFF. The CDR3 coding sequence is TGTGCCAGCAGTGAGGGGACTAGCGGGAGGACAGCCACCGGGGAGCTGTTTTTT.

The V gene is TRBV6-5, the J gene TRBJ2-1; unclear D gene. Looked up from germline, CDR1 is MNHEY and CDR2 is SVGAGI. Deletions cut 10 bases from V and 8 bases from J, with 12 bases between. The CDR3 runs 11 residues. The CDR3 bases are TGTGCCACCGCCGTGAGAGATGAGCAGTTCTTC. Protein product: CATAVRDEQFF.

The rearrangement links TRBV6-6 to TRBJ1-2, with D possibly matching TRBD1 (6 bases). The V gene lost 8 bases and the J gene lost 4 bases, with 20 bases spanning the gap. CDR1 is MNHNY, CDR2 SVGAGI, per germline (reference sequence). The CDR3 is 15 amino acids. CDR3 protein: CASRSRGAILYGYTF. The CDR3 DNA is TGTGCCAGCCGTAGTCGGGGGGCGATCCTCTATGGCTACACCTTC.

DNA for the CDR3: TGTGCCAGCAGGGAGTCGACAGCGACAATATATGGCTACACCTTC. Translation: CASRESTATIYGYTF. The V gene is TRBV28, the J gene TRBJ1-2, with D possibly being TRBD1 (5 bases). Germline-derived CDR1 and CDR2 are MDHEN and SYDVKM. Deletions cut 6 bases from V and 5 bases from J, with 19 bases between. The CDR3 is 15 residues long.

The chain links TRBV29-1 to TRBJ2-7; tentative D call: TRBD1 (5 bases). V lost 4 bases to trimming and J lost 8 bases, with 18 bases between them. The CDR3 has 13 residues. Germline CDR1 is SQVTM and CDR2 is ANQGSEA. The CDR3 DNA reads TGCAGCGTTGTTTCTGGGGCCTCTATGAAGCAGTACTTC. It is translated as CSVVSGASMKQYF.

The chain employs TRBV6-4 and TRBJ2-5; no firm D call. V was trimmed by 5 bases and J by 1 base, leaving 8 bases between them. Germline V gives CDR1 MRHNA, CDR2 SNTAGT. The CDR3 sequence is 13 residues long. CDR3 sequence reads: CASSHQLQETQYF. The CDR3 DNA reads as TGTGCCAGCAGTCATCAACTCCAAGAGACCCAGTACTTC.

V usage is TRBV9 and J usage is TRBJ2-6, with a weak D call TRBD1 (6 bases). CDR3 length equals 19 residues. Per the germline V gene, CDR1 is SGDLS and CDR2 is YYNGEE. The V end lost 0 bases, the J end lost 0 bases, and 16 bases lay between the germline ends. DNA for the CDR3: TGTGCCAGCAGCGTAGCTCTGGCAGGGGCAAACTCTGGGGCCAACGTCCTGACTTTC. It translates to CASSVALAGANSGANVLTF.

As DNA, the CDR3 is TGCGCCAGCGGTAAGAGAGTAGCGGGAGCTTGGGAGCAGTACTTC. Amino acid sequence: CASGKRVAGAWEQYF. The chain uses TRBV5-1 and TRBJ2-7; 9 bases match TRBD2. Germline V lookup: CDR1 SGHRS, CDR2 YFSETQ. With 7 bases clipped from V and 7 bases from J, the junction kept 15 bases outside the gene matches. CDR3 size: 15 residues.

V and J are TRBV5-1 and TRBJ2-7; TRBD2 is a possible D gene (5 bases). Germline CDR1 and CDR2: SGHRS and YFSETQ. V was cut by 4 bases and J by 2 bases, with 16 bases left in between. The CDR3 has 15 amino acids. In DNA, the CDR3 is TGCGCCAGCAGCACCCTTCCGGGATTGACCTACGAGCAGTACTTC. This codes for CASSTLPGLTYEQYF.

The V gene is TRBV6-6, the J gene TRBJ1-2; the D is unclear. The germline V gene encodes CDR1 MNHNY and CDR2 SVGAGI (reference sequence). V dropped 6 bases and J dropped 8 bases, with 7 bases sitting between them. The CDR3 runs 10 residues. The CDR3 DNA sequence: TGTGCCAGCAGCCTTGTGGGCTACACCTTC. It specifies CASSLVGYTF.

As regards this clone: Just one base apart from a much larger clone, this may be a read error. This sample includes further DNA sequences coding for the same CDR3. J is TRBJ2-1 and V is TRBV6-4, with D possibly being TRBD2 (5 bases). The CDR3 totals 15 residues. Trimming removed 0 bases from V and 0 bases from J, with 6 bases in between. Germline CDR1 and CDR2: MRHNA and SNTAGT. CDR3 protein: CASSDSSGSYNEQFF. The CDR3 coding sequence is TGTGCCAGCAGTGACTCCAGCGGCTCCTACAATGAGCAGTTCTTC.

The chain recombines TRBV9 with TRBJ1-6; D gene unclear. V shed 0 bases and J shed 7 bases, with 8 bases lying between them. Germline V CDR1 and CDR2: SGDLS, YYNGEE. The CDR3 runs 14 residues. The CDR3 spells CASSVGRGNSPLHF. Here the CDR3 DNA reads TGTGCCAGCAGCGTAGGCCGGGGAAATTCACCCCTCCACTTT.

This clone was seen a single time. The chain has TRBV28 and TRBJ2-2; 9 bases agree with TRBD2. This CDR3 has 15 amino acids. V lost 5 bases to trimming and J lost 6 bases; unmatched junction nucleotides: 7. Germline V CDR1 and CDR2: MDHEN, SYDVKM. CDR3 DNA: TGTGCCAGCAGTCCGACTAGCGGTCACCCCGGGGAGCTGTTTTTT. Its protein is CASSPTSGHPGELFF.

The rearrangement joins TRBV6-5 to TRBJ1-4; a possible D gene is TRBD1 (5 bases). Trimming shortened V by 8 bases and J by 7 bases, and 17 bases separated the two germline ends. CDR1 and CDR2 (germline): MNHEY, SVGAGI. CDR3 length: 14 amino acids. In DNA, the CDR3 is TGTGCCAGCGCTCTTTCGGGGGTGGGTGAAAAACTGTTTTTT. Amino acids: CASALSGVGEKLFF.

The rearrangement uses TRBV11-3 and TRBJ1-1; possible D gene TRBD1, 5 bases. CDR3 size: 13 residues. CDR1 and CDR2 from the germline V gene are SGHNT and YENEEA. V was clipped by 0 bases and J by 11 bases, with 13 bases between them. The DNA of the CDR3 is TGTGCCAGCAGCTTAGATCTGCAGGGTGTGGCTTTCTTT. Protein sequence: CASSLDLQGVAFF.